This T cell receptor beta chain was recorded in a study of shared clonotypes between healthy human individuals. Study context: Plates per donor: three CD4 naive, three CD4 memory, two CD8 naive, one CD8 memory. Findings and caveats of the study: Despite large depth, rarefaction showed incomplete sorted-subset sequencing. A few donors held about 5% of naive CD4 clonotypes in common.

CD45RO-negative, CCR7-positively selected cells formed the naive CD8 fraction, excluding terminally differentiated effector memory CD45RA+ cells. A remark on this clone: Its specificity is unknown.

This CDR3 has 13 amino acids. The V end was cut by 2 bases, the J end by 5 bases, with 10 bases between. The germline gives CDR1 SGHNT, CDR2 YYREEE (reference sequence). The assay ran at deep level. TCRdb keeps only in-frame clones here, not all; method: immunoSEQ multiplex PCR. Among just over 2,000,000 clones listed, about 95% were seen once. The chain recombines TRBV5-4 with TRBJ2-5; D is possibly TRBD1 (5 bases). This clonotype was obtained from a man younger than 35 in good health. Sequencing input: naive CD8+ T cells sorted from blood. The CDR3: CASSFPGYETQYF. The CDR3 DNA is TGTGCCAGCAGCTTTCCAGGGTATGAGACCCAGTACTTC.